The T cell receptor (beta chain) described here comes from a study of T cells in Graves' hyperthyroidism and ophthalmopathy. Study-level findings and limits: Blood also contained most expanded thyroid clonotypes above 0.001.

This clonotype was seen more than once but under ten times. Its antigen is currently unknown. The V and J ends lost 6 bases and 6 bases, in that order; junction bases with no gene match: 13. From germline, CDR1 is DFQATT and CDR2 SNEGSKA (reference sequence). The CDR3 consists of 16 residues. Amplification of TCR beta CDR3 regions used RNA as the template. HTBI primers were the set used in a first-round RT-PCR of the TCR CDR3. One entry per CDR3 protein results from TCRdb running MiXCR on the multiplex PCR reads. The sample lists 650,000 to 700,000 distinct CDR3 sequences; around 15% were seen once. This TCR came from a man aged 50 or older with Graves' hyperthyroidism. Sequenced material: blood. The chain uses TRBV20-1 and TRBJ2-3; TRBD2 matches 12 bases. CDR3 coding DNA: TGCAGTGCACCCAATAATCTAGCGGGAGGGCCCGATACGCAGTATTTT. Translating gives CSAPNNLAGGPDTQYF.